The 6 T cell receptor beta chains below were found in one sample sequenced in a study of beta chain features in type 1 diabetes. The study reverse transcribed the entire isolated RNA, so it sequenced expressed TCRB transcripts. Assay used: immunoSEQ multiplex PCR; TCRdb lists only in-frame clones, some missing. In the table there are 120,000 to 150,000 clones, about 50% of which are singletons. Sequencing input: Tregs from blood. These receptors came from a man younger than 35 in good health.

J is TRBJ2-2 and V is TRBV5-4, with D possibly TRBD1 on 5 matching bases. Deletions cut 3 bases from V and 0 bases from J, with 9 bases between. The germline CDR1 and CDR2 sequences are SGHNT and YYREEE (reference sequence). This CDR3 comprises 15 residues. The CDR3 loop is CASSSVTANTGELFF. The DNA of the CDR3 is TGTGCCAGCAGCTCGGTGACAGCGAACACCGGGGAGCTGTTTTTT.

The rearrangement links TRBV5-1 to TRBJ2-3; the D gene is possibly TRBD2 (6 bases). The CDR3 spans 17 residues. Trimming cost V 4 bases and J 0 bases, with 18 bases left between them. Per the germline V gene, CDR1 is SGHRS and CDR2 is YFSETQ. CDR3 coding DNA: TGCGCCAGCAGCGGGACCCCTGGCGGGACTAGCACAGATACGCAGTATTTT. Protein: CASSGTPGGTSTDTQYF.

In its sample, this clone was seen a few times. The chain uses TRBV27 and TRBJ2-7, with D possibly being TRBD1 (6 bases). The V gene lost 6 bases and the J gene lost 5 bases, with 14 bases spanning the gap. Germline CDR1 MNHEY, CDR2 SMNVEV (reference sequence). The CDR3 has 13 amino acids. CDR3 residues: CASRNTGSDEQYF. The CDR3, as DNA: TGTGCCAGCAGGAACACAGGGTCCGACGAGCAGTACTTC.

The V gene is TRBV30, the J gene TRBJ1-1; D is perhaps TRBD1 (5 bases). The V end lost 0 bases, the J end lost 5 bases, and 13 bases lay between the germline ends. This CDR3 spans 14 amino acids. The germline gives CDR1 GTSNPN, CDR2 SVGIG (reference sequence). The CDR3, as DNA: TGTGCCTGGAGTGTACTTCAGGGTTGGACTGAAGCTTTCTTT. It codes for CAWSVLQGWTEAFF.

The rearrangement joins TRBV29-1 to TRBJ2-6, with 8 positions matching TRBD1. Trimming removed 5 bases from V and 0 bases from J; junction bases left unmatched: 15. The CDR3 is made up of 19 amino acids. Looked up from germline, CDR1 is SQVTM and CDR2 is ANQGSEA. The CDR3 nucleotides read TGCAGCGTTTTAGGAATACCGGGACAGGTCTTCTCTGGGGCCAACGTCCTGACTTTC. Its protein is CSVLGIPGQVFSGANVLTF.

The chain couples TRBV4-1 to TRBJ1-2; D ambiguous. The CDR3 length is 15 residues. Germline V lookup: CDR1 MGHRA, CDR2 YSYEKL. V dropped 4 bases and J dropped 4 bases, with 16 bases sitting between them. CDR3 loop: CASSPRARDSYGYTF. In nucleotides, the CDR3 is TGCGCCAGCAGCCCCCGGGCACGGGATAGCTATGGCTACACCTTC.